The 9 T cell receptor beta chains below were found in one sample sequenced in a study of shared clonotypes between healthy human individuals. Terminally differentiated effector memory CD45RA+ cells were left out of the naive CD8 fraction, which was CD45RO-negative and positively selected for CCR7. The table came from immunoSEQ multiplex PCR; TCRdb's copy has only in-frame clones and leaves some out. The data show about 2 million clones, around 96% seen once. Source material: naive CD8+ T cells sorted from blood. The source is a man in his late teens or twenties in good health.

This CDR3 is CSVEREGGQGPFYEQYF. The CDR3 DNA is TGCAGCGTTGAAAGGGAGGGGGGACAGGGGCCGTTTTACGAGCAGTACTTC. The chain carries TRBV29-1 and TRBJ2-7, with 10 bases lining up with TRBD1. This CDR3 has 17 residues. V lost 2 bases to trimming and J lost 4 bases; unmatched junction nucleotides: 14. Per germline, CDR1 SQVTM and CDR2 ANQGSEA.

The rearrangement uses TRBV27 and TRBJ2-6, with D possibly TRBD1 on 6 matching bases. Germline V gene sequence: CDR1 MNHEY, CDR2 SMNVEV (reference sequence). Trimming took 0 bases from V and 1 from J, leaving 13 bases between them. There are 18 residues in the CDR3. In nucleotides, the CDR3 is TGTGCCAGCAGTTTATCTGCAGGGGTTTGGTCTGGGGCCAACGTCCTGACTTTC. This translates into CASSLSAGVWSGANVLTF.

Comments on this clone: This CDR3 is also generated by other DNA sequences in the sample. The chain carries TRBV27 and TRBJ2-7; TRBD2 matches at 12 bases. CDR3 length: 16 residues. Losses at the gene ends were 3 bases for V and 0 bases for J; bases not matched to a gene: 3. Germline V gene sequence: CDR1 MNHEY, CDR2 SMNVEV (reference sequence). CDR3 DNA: TGTGCCAGCAGTTTCTCTAGCGGGGGGGTCTCCTACGAGCAGTACTTC. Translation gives CASSFSSGGVSYEQYF.

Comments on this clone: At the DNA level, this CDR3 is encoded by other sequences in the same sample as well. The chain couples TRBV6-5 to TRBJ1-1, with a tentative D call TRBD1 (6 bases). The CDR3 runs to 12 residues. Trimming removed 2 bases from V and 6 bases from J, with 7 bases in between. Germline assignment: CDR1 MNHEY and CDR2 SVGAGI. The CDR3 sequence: CASSYRGSEAFF. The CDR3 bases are TGTGCCAGCAGTTACAGGGGGTCTGAAGCTTTCTTT.

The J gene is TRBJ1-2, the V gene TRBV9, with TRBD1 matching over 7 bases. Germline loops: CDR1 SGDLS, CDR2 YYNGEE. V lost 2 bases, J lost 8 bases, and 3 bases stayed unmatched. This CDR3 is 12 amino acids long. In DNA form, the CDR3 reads TGTGCCAGCAGCGTTACAGGGGCCGGCTACACCTTC. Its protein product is CASSVTGAGYTF.

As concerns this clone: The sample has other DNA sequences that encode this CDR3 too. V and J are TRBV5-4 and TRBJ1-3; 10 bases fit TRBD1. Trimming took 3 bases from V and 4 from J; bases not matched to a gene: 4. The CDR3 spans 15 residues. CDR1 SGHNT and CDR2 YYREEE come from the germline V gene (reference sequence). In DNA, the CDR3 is TGTGCCAGCAGCTCGGGACAGGGGTCCGGAAACACCATATATTTT. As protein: CASSSGQGSGNTIYF. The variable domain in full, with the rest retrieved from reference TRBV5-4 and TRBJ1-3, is ETGVTQSPTHLIKTRGQQVTLRCSSQSGHNTVSWYQQALGQGPQFIFQYYREEENGRGNFPPRFSGLQFPNYSSELNVNALELDDSALYLCASSSGQGSGNTIYFGEGSWLTVV.

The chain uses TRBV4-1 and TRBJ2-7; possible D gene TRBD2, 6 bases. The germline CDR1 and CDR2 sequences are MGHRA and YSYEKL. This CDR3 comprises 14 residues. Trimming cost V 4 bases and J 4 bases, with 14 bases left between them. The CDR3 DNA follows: TGCGCCAGCAGCCCAAAGGAGGGTTGGTACGAGCAGTACTTC. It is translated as CASSPKEGWYEQYF.

Here the CDR3 reads CASSPSFTYEQYF. In DNA form, the CDR3 reads TGTGCCAGCAGTCCTAGCTTTACCTACGAGCAGTACTTC. The chain joins TRBV9 to TRBJ2-7, with D perhaps TRBD2 (5 bases). CDR1 and CDR2 (germline): SGDLS, YYNGEE. CDR3 length equals 13 residues. The V and J ends lost 5 bases and 2 bases respectively, with 11 bases between them.

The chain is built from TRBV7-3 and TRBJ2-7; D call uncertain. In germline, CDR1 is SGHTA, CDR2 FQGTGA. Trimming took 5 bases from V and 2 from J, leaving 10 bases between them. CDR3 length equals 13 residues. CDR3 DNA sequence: TGTGCCAGCAGCCTATACACGGCCTACGAGCAGTACTTC. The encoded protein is CASSLYTAYEQYF.